The sequence of this T cell receptor (beta chain) was determined in a study of blood T cell repertoires in COVID-19. Overall study: The United States, Italy and Spain provided the acute and convalescent COVID-19 samples. From T cells, B-cell-depleted T cells, or PBMCs came the material, which was cDNA or gDNA.

The CDR3 contains 15 residues. Germline V gene sequence: CDR1 SEHNR, CDR2 FQNEAQ (reference sequence). V was cut by 0 bases and J by 4 bases, with 12 bases left in between. Original analysis: Reference gene primer amplification in the assay estimated nucleated cell counts. The table came from immunoSEQ multiplex PCR; TCRdb's copy has only in-frame clones and leaves some out. That table supplies the V and J calls and clone size; D and trimming were determined from the DNA. Among under 100,000 clones, roughly 80% were seen once, and the ten largest hold around 12%. This clone was seen a few times. What was sequenced was peripheral blood. The gene calls are TRBV7-9 and TRBJ2-5; D is uncertain. This receptor was identified in a woman aged 40 to 50 with active or convalescent COVID-19. Written as DNA, the CDR3 is TGTGCCAGCAGCTTAGCAGGCGGATCCCCAGAGACCCAGTACTTC. Translated: CASSLAGGSPETQYF.